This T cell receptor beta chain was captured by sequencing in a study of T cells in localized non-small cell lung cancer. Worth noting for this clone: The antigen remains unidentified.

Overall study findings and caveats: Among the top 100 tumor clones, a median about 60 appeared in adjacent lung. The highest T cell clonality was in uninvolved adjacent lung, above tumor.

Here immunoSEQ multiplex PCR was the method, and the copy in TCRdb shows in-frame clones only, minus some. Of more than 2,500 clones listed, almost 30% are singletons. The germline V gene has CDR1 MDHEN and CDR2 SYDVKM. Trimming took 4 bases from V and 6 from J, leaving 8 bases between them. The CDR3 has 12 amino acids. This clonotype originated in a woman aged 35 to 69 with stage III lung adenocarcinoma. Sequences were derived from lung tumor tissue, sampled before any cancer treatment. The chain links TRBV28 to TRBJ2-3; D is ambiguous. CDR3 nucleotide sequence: TGTGCCAGCAGTTCCGGGTGGGATACGCAGTATTTT. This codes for CASSSGWDTQYF.